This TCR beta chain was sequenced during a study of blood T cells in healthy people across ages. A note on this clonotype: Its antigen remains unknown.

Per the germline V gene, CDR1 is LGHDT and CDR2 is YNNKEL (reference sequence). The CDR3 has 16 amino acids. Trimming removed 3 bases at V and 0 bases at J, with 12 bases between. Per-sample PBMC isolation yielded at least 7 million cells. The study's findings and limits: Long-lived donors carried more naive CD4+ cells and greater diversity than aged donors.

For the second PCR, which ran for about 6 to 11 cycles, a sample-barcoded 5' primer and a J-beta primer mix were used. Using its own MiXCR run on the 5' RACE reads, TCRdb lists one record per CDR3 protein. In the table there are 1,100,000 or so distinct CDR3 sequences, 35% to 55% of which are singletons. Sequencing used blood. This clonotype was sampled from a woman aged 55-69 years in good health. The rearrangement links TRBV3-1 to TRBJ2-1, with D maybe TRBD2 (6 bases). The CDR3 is CASSQGTLSSYNEQFF. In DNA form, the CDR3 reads TGTGCCAGCAGCCAGGGGACTTTAAGCTCCTACAATGAGCAGTTCTTC.